These 20 T cell receptor beta chains came from one sample sequenced in a study of blood T cell repertoires in COVID-19. The table came from immunoSEQ multiplex PCR; TCRdb's copy has only in-frame clones and leaves some out. The table records approximately 45,000 clones, approximately 91% of them present only once. The sequencing input was peripheral blood. These receptors all stem from a human donor in a cohort sampled during active COVID-19.

The V gene is TRBV27, the J gene TRBJ2-6; 7 bases are a match to TRBD1. The J segment lost 4 bases and the V segment lost 5 bases, leaving 8 bases of the junction unmatched. Germline CDR1 is MNHEY and CDR2 is SMNVEV (reference sequence). This CDR3 region has 16 residues. CDR3: CASSPSTGFGANVLTF. CDR3 nucleotides: TGTGCCAGCAGTCCATCGACAGGGTTCGGGGCCAACGTCCTGACTTTC.

The CDR3 spells CASSPPATGTNQPQHF. DNA for the CDR3: TGTGCCAGCTCACCACCGGCGACAGGGACCAATCAGCCCCAGCATTTT. This sequence joins TRBV18 and TRBJ1-5; the match to TRBD1 covers 7 bases. The CDR3 spans 16 residues. Germline V CDR1 and CDR2: KGHSH, LQKENI. Unmatched junction bases numbered 5, after V lost 0 bases and J lost 3 bases.

The chain carries TRBV5-6 and TRBJ2-7; TRBD1 might be the D (5 bases). V lost 0 bases, J lost 4 bases, and 14 bases lay in between. Germline loops: CDR1 SGHDT, CDR2 YYEEEE. CDR3 size: 15 residues. The CDR3 reads CASSLVDRRYYEQYF. Written as DNA, the CDR3 is TGTGCCAGCAGCTTGGTCGACAGAAGGTATTACGAGCAGTACTTC.

The V call is TRBV7-8, the J call TRBJ1-4; D is uncertain. This CDR3 spans 14 amino acids. The V end was cut by 6 bases, the J end by 5 bases, with 13 bases between. CDR1 SGHVS and CDR2 FQNEAQ come from the germline V gene. As DNA, the CDR3 is TGTGCCAGCAGAATGAGGGCCGGGAATGAAAAACTGTTTTTT. Its protein product is CASRMRAGNEKLFF.

The chain has TRBV9 and TRBJ2-2, with 8 positions matching TRBD1. The CDR3 loop spans 15 amino acids. V shed 3 bases, J shed 2 bases, and the junction held 3 bases outside the gene matches. Per germline, CDR1 SGDLS and CDR2 YYNGEE. The CDR3, as DNA: TGTGCCAGCAGCGATGACAGGGGAAACACCGGGGAGCTGTTTTTT. It is translated as CASSDDRGNTGELFF.

The J gene is TRBJ1-1, the V gene TRBV13; a possible D gene is TRBD1 (6 bases). The CDR3 covers 15 residues. Looked up from germline, CDR1 is PRHDT and CDR2 is FYEKMQ (reference sequence). V gave up 4 bases and J gave up 4 bases, with 16 bases separating them. The CDR3 DNA is TGTGCCAGCAGCTCAAGAGGGGGGGCGGGCACTGAAGCTTTCTTT. Translating it yields CASSSRGGAGTEAFF.

This chain uses TRBV6-2 or TRBV6-3 with TRBJ2-7, with 11 bases lining up with TRBD1. Germline V gives CDR1 MNHEY, CDR2 SVGEGT. CDR3 size: 15 residues. V dropped 5 bases and J dropped 4; count of bases not matched to a gene: 7. The CDR3: CASSRTGGDLYEQYF. Here the CDR3 DNA reads TGTGCCAGCAGTCGGACAGGGGGCGATTTATACGAGCAGTACTTC.

This clone has more than one count but fewer than ten. J is TRBJ1-2 and V is TRBV10-1, with D uncertain. This CDR3 contains 13 residues. Germline assignment: CDR1 WNHNN and CDR2 SYGVQD (reference sequence). V lost 6 bases and J lost 8, with 16 bases in between. CDR3 protein: CASSRGRVRGYTF. For the CDR3, the DNA is TGCGCCAGCAGCCGGGGTAGGGTGCGCGGCTACACCTTC.

The rearrangement uses TRBV14 and TRBJ2-2, with 12 bases matching TRBD1. The V gene end was trimmed by 4 bases and the J gene end by 5 bases; junction bases not matched to a gene: 14. The length of the CDR3 is 19 residues. Germline-derived CDR1 and CDR2 are SGHDN and FVKESK. CDR3 bases: TGTGCCAGCAGCCTCCTTCGAGGGACAGGGGGCCGTGGAACCGGGGAGCTGTTTTTT. Translating it yields CASSLLRGTGGRGTGELFF.

The rearrangement uses TRBV7-9 and TRBJ2-1, with 12 bases fitting TRBD1. J lost 15 bases, V lost 5 bases, and 2 bases had no gene match. Germline loops: CDR1 SEHNR, CDR2 FQNEAQ (reference sequence). The CDR3 covers 11 residues. The CDR3 is CASSRDRGLFF. CDR3 nucleotide sequence: TGTGCCAGCAGCCGGGACAGGGGGCTGTTCTTC.

The gene calls are TRBV12-3 or TRBV12-4 and TRBJ1-5, with D hard to call. V was trimmed by 6 bases and J by 7 bases, leaving 13 bases between them. This CDR3 spans 13 amino acids. The CDR3 protein is CASSVRVRQPQHF. DNA of the CDR3: TGTGCCAGCAGCGTGCGGGTTCGGCAGCCCCAGCATTTT.

This rearrangement joins TRBV6-5 to TRBJ1-5; TRBD1 might be the D (6 bases). Trimming shortened V by 6 bases and J by 3 bases, and 15 bases separated the two germline ends. Germline CDR1 MNHEY, CDR2 SVGAGI. This CDR3 has 15 amino acids. The CDR3 DNA follows: TGTGCCAGCAGGCTTACAACAGGGCCCAATCAGCCCCAGCATTTT. Encoded protein: CASRLTTGPNQPQHF.

V and J are TRBV7-8 and TRBJ2-7, with 7 bases fitting TRBD1. This CDR3 contains 15 residues. The trim removed 2 bases at V and 0 bases at J, leaving 4 bases unmatched. CDR1 is SGHVS and CDR2 is FQNEAQ in the germline V gene. In nucleotides, the CDR3 is TGTGCCAGCAGCTTAAGCGGACAGGACTCCTACGAGCAGTACTTC. As protein: CASSLSGQDSYEQYF.

Only a few counts were recorded for this clone. The rearrangement uses TRBV5-6 and TRBJ2-5; D gene unclear. Trimming left V 1 base short and J 5 bases short, with 9 bases between. The germline V gene encodes CDR1 SGHDT and CDR2 YYEEEE. The CDR3 consists of 13 residues. The CDR3 DNA is TGTGCCAGCAGCTTGCGGTTTTCCGAGACCCAGTACTTC. It specifies CASSLRFSETQYF.

This rearrangement joins TRBV6-2 or TRBV6-3 to TRBJ2-2, with D perhaps matching TRBD2 (6 bases). Trimming removed 5 bases from V and 2 bases from J, with 12 bases in between. Looked up from germline, CDR1 is MNHEY and CDR2 is SVGEGT. The CDR3 is made up of 15 amino acids. The CDR3 reads CASSPWRENTGELFF. The CDR3 coding sequence is TGTGCCAGCAGTCCATGGAGGGAAAACACCGGGGAGCTGTTTTTT.

This chain joins TRBV4-3 and TRBJ1-5; TRBD1 matches 11 bases. Germline V lookup: CDR1 LGHNA, CDR2 YSLEER. V lost 4 bases, J lost 6 bases, and 5 bases stayed unmatched. This CDR3 spans 15 amino acids. The CDR3: CASSLGTGGTQPQHF. Written as DNA, the CDR3 is TGCGCCAGCAGCCTAGGGACAGGGGGAACTCAGCCCCAGCATTTT.

This clone appeared a few times. The rearrangement uses TRBV5-4 and TRBJ1-6, with TRBD1 matching over 8 bases. CDR3 length: 18 residues. After removal of 3 bases from V and 0 bases from J, the junction contained 8 bases not matched to a gene. Germline V gene data show CDR1 as SGHNT and CDR2 as YYREEE (reference sequence). The CDR3 DNA reads as TGTGCCAGCAGCTCGAGACAGGGGAAGGACTCCTATAATTCACCCCTCCACTTT. Residues: CASSSRQGKDSYNSPLHF.

The chain recombines TRBV10-3 with TRBJ2-7; D may be TRBD1 (6 bases). The V gene lost 8 bases and the J gene lost 0 bases, with 14 bases spanning the gap. This CDR3 is 14 amino acids long. Germline V gene sequence: CDR1 ENHRY, CDR2 SYGVKD. In DNA, the CDR3 is TGTGCCATCTCCGCAGGGGATCTCTCCTACGAGCAGTACTTC. This gives the protein CAISAGDLSYEQYF.

The DNA of the CDR3 is TGCAGCGGGGGACAGGAGGGCACTGAAGCTTTCTTT. Protein: CSGGQEGTEAFF. The J gene is TRBJ1-1, the V gene TRBV29-1, with 8 bases identical to TRBD1. Germline assignment: CDR1 SQVTM and CDR2 ANQGSEA. The V segment lost 7 bases and the J segment 4 bases; nucleotides outside the gene matches: 5. This CDR3 is built from 12 residues.

Only one count was recorded for this clone. The chain has TRBV5-1 and TRBJ2-3, with 9 positions matching TRBD2. The CDR3 runs to 16 residues. The germline V gene encodes CDR1 SGHRS and CDR2 YFSETQ. V lost 4 bases and J lost 2; bases outside the gene matches: 8. The CDR3 reads CASSAGTSYLTDTQYF. CDR3 DNA sequence: TGCGCCAGCAGCGCCGGGACTAGCTATCTCACAGATACGCAGTATTTT.